The TCR beta chain described here comes from a study of OX40 agonist ivuxolimab in advanced cancers. A note on the overall study: Ivuxolimab was a fully human IgG2 agonistic monoclonal antibody targeting the costimulatory receptor OX40 (CD134). Intravenous ivuxolimab was administered to patients every 2 weeks at six dose levels: 0.01, 0.1, 0.3, 1.5, 3 and 10 mg/kg. Of the approximately 50 dose-escalation patients, hepatocellular carcinoma was present in roughly 19, melanoma in some 15, renal cell carcinoma in 9 and head and neck cancer in 9. A male proportion of nearly 85% and a mean age of roughly 55 years, ranging from about 23 to 90, were recorded for the dose-escalation cohort. Patients were allowed to have had prior anti-PD-1, anti-PD-L1 or anti-CTLA-4 therapy, and about 40% of the dose-escalation patients had been treated with checkpoint inhibitors. Partial responses were achieved by three dose-escalation patients, of whom one had hepatocellular carcinoma and two had cutaneous melanoma. The purpose of peripheral TCRbeta sequencing was to test whether ivuxolimab changed TCR sequence diversity and led to clonal T-cell expansion. The paper describes the monotherapy dose-escalation part (N of about 52 patients) of the phase I trial of ivuxolimab. The study at large found these results: Low levels of normalized T-cell clonal expansion were also seen in some patients who did not respond. At doses of 0.1 to 3.0 mg/kg, clonal expansion of both CD4+ and CD8+ T cells in blood was seen between baseline and week 6. In partial responders in the 0.1-3.0 mg/kg groups, normalized peripheral clonal expansion was found to be among the lowest, especially among CD8+ T cells. The antigen specificity of the peripheral T cells that underwent clonal expansion was not determined. After ivuxolimab, expanded clones were on average more numerous among CD8+ T cells than among CD4+ T cells.

Genomic DNA was isolated from the sorted cells so that the TCRbeta CDR3 region could be sequenced. TCRbeta CDR3 regions were sequenced using the immunoSEQ Assay. TCRdb took this table from immuneACCESS and kept in-frame rearrangements with V and J called. Such tables lack part of the clones; where checked against another copy, unresolved V genes explain under half of the gap, and the rest is unexplained. Counted in this sample were 50,000 to 65,000 clones; around nine tenths of them appeared once. The ten largest make up 0.95% to 1.4% of the sample. The trial excluded patients who had a history of autoimmune disease or who were on systemic immunosuppression. Peripheral blood for TCR sequencing was collected from all dose cohorts at baseline, on cycle 4 day 1, and on cycle 7 day 1. Samples came from an open-label, multicenter, first-in-human phase I dose-escalation trial of ivuxolimab. Adults with locally advanced or metastatic head and neck squamous cell, hepatocellular, melanoma or renal cell carcinoma were enrolled in the trial. Before TCR sequencing, CD4+ and CD8+ T cells were separately sorted from peripheral blood.

About this clone: Which antigen it targets is not known. Per-base qualities were not stored, and no clone one base away is much larger.

The sequenced sample was CD4+ or CD8+ T cells sorted from blood, obtained in a trial of the OX40 agonist ivuxolimab. This TCR was sampled from an adult with an advanced solid tumor such as melanoma, head and neck, liver or kidney cancer.

The base sequence is TGCACCAGCAGCCAAGAGGGAAACTCTATGAACACTGAAGCTTTCTTT. This encodes CTSSQEGNSMNTEAFF. The sequence joins TRBV1 to TRBJ1-1. TRBV1 is classified as a pseudogene. The CDR3 numbers 16 residues from cysteine through phenylalanine. The entry retains the CDR3 DNA only, 48 bases that are in frame from base 1.